The 14 T cell receptor beta chains in this list originate from one sample, sequenced in a study of blood T cell repertoires in COVID-19. TCRdb keeps only in-frame clones here, not all; method: immunoSEQ multiplex PCR. This table has about 150,000 clones, 84% appearing once. Material: PBMCs or T cells enriched from blood (not recorded which). The source is a woman between 45 and 65 years old with acute COVID-19.

The chain recombines TRBV14 with TRBJ2-3; D is uncertain. Germline values: CDR1 SGHDN, CDR2 FVKESK. The CDR3 has 14 amino acids. The V and J ends lost 2 bases and 6 bases respectively, with 12 bases between them. The CDR3 DNA is TGTGCCAGCAGCCAAACGCTAGGCTATGATACGCAGTATTTT. Residues: CASSQTLGYDTQYF.

The rearrangement joins TRBV2 to TRBJ1-1; perhaps TRBD1 as D (5 bases). Germline V gene sequence: CDR1 SNHLY, CDR2 FYNNEI. V shed 11 bases and J shed 6 bases, with 22 bases lying between them. The CDR3 is 14 residues long. The DNA for the CDR3 is TGTGCCTCAAACCGGGCCACAGGACGGGCTGAAGCTTTCTTT. The encoded protein is CASNRATGRAEAFF.

The rearrangement links TRBV7-9 to TRBJ2-3; D may be TRBD2 (6 bases). The germline V gene encodes CDR1 SEHNR and CDR2 FQNEAQ (reference sequence). This CDR3 is 14 amino acids long. V dropped 3 bases and J dropped 7 bases, with 14 bases sitting between them. The CDR3, as DNA: TGTGCCAGCAGCTTGGGGACTCAAAGTCATACGCAGTATTTT. Translated: CASSLGTQSHTQYF.

The chain employs TRBV7-9 and TRBJ2-7; D gene unclear. The CDR3 is 12 residues long. Germline loops: CDR1 SEHNR, CDR2 FQNEAQ (reference sequence). The V gene lost 6 bases and the J gene lost 0 bases, with 6 bases spanning the gap. CDR3 sequence: CASSVISYEQYF. CDR3 in DNA: TGTGCCAGCAGTGTCATCTCCTACGAGCAGTACTTC.

CDR3 nucleotide sequence: TGTGCCAGCAGTGACAGGGCCCACACTGAAGCTTTCTTT. Translated, it gives CASSDRAHTEAFF. V gene TRBV27 combines with J gene TRBJ1-1; TRBD1 matches at 7 bases. This CDR3 contains 13 residues. Germline values: CDR1 MNHEY, CDR2 SMNVEV (reference sequence). The ends lost 5 bases at V and 3 bases at J; junction bases unmatched: 3.

This clone was seen only once. V and J are TRBV7-9 and TRBJ2-3; the match to TRBD2 covers 7 bases. Germline V gives CDR1 SEHNR, CDR2 FQNEAQ (reference sequence). This CDR3 comprises 14 residues. Germline trimming cut 8 bases from V and 0 bases from J; bases unmatched to any gene: 5. CDR3: CASQRSGSTDTQYF. For the CDR3, the DNA is TGTGCCAGCCAACGTAGCGGGAGCACAGATACGCAGTATTTT.

This rearrangement joins TRBV5-6 to TRBJ2-1, with 10 bases matching TRBD2. The CDR3 is 18 amino acids. CDR1 SGHDT and CDR2 YYEEEE come from the germline V gene. Trimming cost V 3 bases and J 0 bases; bases outside gene matches: 9. In nucleotides, the CDR3 is TGTGCCAGCAGCTCCGAGGGGGCTAGCGGGAGCTCCTACAATGAGCAGTTCTTC. Amino acids: CASSSEGASGSSYNEQFF.

J is TRBJ1-6 and V is TRBV5-1, with TRBD1 matching 7 bases. The trim removed 2 bases at V and 9 bases at J, leaving 8 bases unmatched. Germline CDR1 is SGHRS and CDR2 is YFSETQ. The CDR3 contains 15 residues. CDR3 sequence reads: CASSFDRANGSPLHF. The DNA of the CDR3 is TGCGCCAGCAGCTTCGACAGGGCCAATGGTTCACCCCTCCACTTT. Drawing the rest from reference TRBV5-1 and TRBJ1-6, the complete variable domain is KAGVTQTPRYLIKTRGQQVTLSCSPISGHRSVSWYQQTPGQGLQFLFEYFSETQRNKGNFPGRFSGRQFSNSRSEMNVSTLELGDSALYLCASSFDRANGSPLHFGNGTRLTVT.

The chain has TRBV6-1 and TRBJ2-7, with D possibly being TRBD2 (5 bases). V lost 2 bases and J 0 bases, leaving 17 bases between the germline ends. This CDR3 is built from 17 residues. The germline gives CDR1 MNHNS, CDR2 SASEGT. Here the CDR3 reads CASSERTGGESSYEQYF. CDR3 sequence (DNA): TGTGCCAGCAGTGAAAGGACTGGCGGAGAGAGCTCCTACGAGCAGTACTTC.

This chain connects TRBV7-9 to TRBJ1-3; the D is unclear. Germline V gene sequence: CDR1 SEHNR, CDR2 FQNEAQ (reference sequence). This CDR3 contains 13 residues. V lost 6 bases and J lost 4, with 10 bases in between. The CDR3 reads CASREDVGNTIYF. The CDR3 DNA is TGTGCCAGCAGGGAGGACGTAGGAAACACCATATATTTT.

The chain carries TRBV7-6 and TRBJ2-5, with D tentatively TRBD1 (5 bases). The CDR3 covers 14 residues. The V end was cut by 0 bases, the J end by 5 bases, with 10 bases between. Germline CDR1 SGHVS, CDR2 FNYEAQ. CDR3 in amino acids: CASSLAAGLETQYF. The CDR3 nucleotides read TGTGCCAGCAGCTTAGCGGCAGGGCTGGAGACCCAGTACTTC.

Here the CDR3 DNA reads TGTGCCAGCACCCTCGGACTAGCGGGCGCCGGGGCAGATACGCAGTATTTT. Protein product: CASTLGLAGAGADTQYF. The V call is TRBV2, the J call TRBJ2-3; TRBD2 aligns across 11 bases. CDR1 and CDR2 (germline): SNHLY, FYNNEI. The CDR3 loop spans 17 amino acids. V lost 7 bases, J lost 4 bases, and 13 bases stayed unmatched.

Sample share makes this clone medium-sized (0.01 to 0.1%). The rearrangement joins TRBV12-3 or TRBV12-4 to TRBJ2-4; 7 bases agree with TRBD1. This CDR3 is 13 amino acids long. The J segment lost 6 bases and the V segment lost 5 bases, leaving 4 bases of the junction unmatched. The DNA of the CDR3 is TGTGCCAGCAGTCTGGGACAGACAAACATTCAGTACTTC. Protein product: CASSLGQTNIQYF.

The V gene is TRBV4-2, the J gene TRBJ1-3; D is ambiguous. The length of the CDR3 is 14 residues. The V and J ends lost 0 bases and 3 bases respectively, with 6 bases between them. The germline V gene encodes CDR1 LGHNA and CDR2 YNFKEQ. CDR3 amino acids: CASSQETGGNTIYF. The DNA for the CDR3 is TGTGCCAGCAGCCAAGAAACGGGTGGAAACACCATATATTTT.